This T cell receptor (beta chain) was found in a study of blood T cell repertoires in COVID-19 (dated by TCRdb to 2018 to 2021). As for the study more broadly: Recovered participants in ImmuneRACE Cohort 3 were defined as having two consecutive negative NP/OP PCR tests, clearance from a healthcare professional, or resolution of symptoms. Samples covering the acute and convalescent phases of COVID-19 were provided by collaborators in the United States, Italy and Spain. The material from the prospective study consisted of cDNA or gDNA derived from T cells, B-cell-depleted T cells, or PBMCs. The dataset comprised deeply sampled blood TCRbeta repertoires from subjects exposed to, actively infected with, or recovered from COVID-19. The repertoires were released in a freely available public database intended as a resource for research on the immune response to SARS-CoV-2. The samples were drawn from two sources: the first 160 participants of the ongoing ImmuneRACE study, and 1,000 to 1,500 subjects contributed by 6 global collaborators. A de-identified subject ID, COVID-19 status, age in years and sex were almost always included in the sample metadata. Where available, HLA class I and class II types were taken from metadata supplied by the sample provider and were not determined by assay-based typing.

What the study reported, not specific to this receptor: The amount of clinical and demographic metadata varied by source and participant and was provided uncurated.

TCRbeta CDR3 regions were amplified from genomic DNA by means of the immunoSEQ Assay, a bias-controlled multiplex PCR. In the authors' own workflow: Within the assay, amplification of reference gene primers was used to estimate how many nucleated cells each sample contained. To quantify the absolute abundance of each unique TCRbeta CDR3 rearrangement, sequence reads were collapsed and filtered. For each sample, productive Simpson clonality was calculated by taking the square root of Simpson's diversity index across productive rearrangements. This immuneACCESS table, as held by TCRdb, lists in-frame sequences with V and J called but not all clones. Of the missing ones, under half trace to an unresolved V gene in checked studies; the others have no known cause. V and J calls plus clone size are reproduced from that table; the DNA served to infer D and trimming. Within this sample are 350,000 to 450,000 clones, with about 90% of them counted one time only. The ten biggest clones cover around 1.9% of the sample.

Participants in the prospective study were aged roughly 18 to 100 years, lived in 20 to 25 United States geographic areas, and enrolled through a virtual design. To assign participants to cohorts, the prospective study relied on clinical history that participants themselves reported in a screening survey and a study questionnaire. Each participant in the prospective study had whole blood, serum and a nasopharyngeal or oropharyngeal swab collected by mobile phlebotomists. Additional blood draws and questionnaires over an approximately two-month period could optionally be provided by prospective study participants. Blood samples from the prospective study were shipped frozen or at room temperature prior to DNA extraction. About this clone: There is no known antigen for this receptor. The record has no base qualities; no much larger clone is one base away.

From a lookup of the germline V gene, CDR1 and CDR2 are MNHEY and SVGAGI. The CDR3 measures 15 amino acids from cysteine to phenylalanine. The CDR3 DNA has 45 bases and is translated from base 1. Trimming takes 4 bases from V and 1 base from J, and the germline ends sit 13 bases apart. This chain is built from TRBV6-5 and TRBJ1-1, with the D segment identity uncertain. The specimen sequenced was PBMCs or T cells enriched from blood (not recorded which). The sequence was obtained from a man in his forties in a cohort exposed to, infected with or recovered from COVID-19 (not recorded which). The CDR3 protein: CASSSSPGENTEAFF. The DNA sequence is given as TGTGCCAGCAGTTCGAGTCCGGGAGAGAACACTGAAGCTTTCTTT.